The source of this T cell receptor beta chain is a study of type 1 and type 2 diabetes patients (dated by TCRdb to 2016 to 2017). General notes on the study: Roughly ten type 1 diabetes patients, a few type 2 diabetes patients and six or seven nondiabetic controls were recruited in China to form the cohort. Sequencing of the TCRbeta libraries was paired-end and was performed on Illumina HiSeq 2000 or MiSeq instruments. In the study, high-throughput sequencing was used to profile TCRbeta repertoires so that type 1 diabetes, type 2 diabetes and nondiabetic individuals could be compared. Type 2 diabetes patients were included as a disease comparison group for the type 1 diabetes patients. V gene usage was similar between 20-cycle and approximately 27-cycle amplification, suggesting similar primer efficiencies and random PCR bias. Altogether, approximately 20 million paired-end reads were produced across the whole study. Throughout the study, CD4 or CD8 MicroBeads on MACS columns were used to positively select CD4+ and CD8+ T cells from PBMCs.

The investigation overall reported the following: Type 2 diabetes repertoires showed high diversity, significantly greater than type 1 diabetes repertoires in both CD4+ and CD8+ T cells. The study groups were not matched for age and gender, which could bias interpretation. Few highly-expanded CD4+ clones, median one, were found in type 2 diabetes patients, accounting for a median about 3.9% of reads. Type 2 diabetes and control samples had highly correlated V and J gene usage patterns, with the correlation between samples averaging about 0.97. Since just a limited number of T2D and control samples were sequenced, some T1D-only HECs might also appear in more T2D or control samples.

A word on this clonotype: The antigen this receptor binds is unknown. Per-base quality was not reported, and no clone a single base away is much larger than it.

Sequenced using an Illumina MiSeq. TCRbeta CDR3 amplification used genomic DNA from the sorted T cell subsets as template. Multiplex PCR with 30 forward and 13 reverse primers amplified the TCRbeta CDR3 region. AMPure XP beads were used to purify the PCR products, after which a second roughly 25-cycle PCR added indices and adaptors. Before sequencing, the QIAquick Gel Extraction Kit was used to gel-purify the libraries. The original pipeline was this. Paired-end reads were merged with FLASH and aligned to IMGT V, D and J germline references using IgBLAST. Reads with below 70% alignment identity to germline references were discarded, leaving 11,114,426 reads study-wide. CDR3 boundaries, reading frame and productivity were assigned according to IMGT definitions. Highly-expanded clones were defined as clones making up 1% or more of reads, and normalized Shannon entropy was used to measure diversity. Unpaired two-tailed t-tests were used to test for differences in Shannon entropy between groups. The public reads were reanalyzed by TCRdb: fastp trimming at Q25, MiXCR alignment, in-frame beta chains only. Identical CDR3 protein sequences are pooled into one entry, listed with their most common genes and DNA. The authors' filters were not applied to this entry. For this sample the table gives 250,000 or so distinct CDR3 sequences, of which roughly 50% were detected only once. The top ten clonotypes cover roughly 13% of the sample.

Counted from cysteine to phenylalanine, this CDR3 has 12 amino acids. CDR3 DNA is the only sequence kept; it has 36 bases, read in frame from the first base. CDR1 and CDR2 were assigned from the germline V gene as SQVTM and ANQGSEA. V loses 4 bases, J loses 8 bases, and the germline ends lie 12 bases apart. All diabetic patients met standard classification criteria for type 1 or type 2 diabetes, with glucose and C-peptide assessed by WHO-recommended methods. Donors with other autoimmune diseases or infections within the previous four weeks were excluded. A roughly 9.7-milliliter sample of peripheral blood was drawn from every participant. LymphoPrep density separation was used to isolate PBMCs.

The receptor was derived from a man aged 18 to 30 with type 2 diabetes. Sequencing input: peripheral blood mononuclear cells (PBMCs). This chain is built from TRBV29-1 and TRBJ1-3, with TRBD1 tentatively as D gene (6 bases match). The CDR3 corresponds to CSVGGAGDTIYF. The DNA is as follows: TGCAGCGTTGGTGGGGCAGGGGACACCATATATTTT. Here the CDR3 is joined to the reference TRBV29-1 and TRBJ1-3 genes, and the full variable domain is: SAVISQKPSRDICQRGTSLTIQCQVDSQVTMMFWYRQQPGQSLTLIATANQGSEATYESGFVIDKFPISRPNLTFSTLTVSNMSPEDSSIYLCSVGGAGDTIYFGEGSWLTVV.